A single sample gave rise to the 17 T cell receptor beta chains below, sequenced in a study of blood T cell repertoires in COVID-19. The repertoire was sequenced with immunoSEQ multiplex PCR; TCRdb's copy has only in-frame clones and lacks some. The table records a few hundred thousand clones, approximately 85% of them present only once. The specimen was PBMCs or T cells enriched from blood (not recorded which). The receptors stem from a man aged 25-45 years who had recovered from COVID-19.

Only one count was recorded for this clone. This chain joins TRBV16 and TRBJ2-5, with 7 bases matching TRBD1. The ends lost 4 bases at V and 5 bases at J; junction bases unmatched: 7. The CDR3 runs 14 residues. CDR1 and CDR2 from the germline V gene are KGHSY and FQNENV. CDR3 sequence reads: CASSRDRVSETQYF. The CDR3 nucleotides are TGTGCCAGCAGCCGTGACAGGGTTAGTGAGACCCAGTACTTC.

This sequence joins TRBV19 and TRBJ1-1, with D maybe TRBD1 (6 bases). Germline CDR1 LNHDA, CDR2 SQIVND (reference sequence). Trimming shortened V by 6 bases and J by 10 bases, and 24 bases separated the two germline ends. CDR3 length equals 15 residues. The CDR3 loop reads CASREPQADSRGAFF. In nucleotides, the CDR3 is TGTGCCAGTAGGGAGCCCCAGGCAGACTCCAGGGGAGCTTTCTTT.

The chain recombines TRBV15 with TRBJ1-2; D possibly corresponds to TRBD1 (6 bases). Per the germline V gene, CDR1 is LNHNV and CDR2 is YYDKDF (reference sequence). Trimming pared 5 bases from V and 5 bases from J, leaving 21 bases between. This CDR3 contains 16 residues. The CDR3 loop is CATSSVGPDSDYGYTF. Here the CDR3 DNA reads TGTGCCACCAGCTCTGTCGGCCCGGACAGTGATTATGGCTACACCTTC. Looking up the rest from reference TRBV15 and TRBJ1-2 gives the full variable domain: DAMVIQNPRYQVTQFGKPVTLSCSQTLNHNVMYWYQQKSSQAPKLLFHYYDKDFNNEADTPDNFQSRRPNTSFCFLDIRSPGLGDTAMYLCATSSVGPDSDYGYTFGSGTRLTVV.

This chain links TRBV30 with TRBJ1-2; possibly TRBD1 for D (5 bases). The CDR3 sequence is 14 residues long. V lost 3 bases and J lost 11, with 22 bases in between. CDR1 is GTSNPN, CDR2 SVGIG, per germline (reference sequence). CDR3 sequence: CAWSWGELAMRYTF. CDR3 DNA: TGTGCCTGGAGCTGGGGGGAGTTGGCTATGCGGTACACCTTC.

The sample holds one count of this clone. V and J are TRBV5-4 and TRBJ2-5; possible D gene TRBD2, 5 bases. CDR3 size: 15 residues. The germline V gene encodes CDR1 SGHNT and CDR2 YYREEE (reference sequence). Trimming took 3 bases from V and 5 from J, leaving 17 bases between them. The CDR3 loop reads CASSSGLLPSETQYF. For the CDR3, the DNA is TGTGCCAGCAGCTCGGGGTTACTCCCCAGCGAGACCCAGTACTTC. Based on the CDR3 plus reference TRBV5-4 and TRBJ2-5, the full variable domain is ETGVTQSPTHLIKTRGQQVTLRCSSQSGHNTVSWYQQALGQGPQFIFQYYREEENGRGNFPPRFSGLQFPNYSSELNVNALELDDSALYLCASSSGLLPSETQYFGPGTRLLVL.

This chain uses TRBV15 with TRBJ2-5; 9 nucleotides line up with TRBD1. The CDR3 covers 16 residues. CDR1 LNHNV and CDR2 YYDKDF come from the germline V gene (reference sequence). The J segment lost 4 bases and the V segment lost 1 base, leaving 7 bases of the junction unmatched. CDR3 nucleotide sequence: TGTGCCACCAGCAGAGTAAGGGGACAGGGCCCAGAGACCCAGTACTTC. Amino acids: CATSRVRGQGPETQYF.

The chain employs TRBV5-1 and TRBJ1-1, with 7 bases matching TRBD1. This CDR3 is 18 amino acids long. Per the germline V gene, CDR1 is SGHRS and CDR2 is YFSETQ. Unmatched junction bases numbered 15, after V lost 4 bases and J lost 0 bases. CDR3 coding DNA: TGCGCCAGCAGCGTTGAGACAGGGTTGGGGTCAATGAACACTGAAGCTTTCTTT. It codes for CASSVETGLGSMNTEAFF.

The table lists this clone with a few counts. The V gene is TRBV2, the J gene TRBJ1-1, with 7 bases identical to TRBD1. The CDR3 totals 15 residues. After removal of 6 bases from V and 0 bases from J, the junction contained 7 bases not matched to a gene. Per the germline V gene, CDR1 is SNHLY and CDR2 is FYNNEI. This CDR3 is CASRRWDSMNTEAFF. Written as DNA, the CDR3 is TGTGCCAGCAGACGCTGGGACAGCATGAACACTGAAGCTTTCTTT. Together with reference TRBV2 and TRBJ1-1, the CDR3 gives the full variable domain: EPEVTQTPSHQVTQMGQEVILRCVPISNHLYFYWYRQILGQKVEFLVSFYNNEISEKSEIFDDQFSVERPDGSNFTLKIRSTKLEDSAMYFCASRRWDSMNTEAFFGQGTRLTVV.

J is TRBJ2-7 and V is TRBV19; TRBD2 is a possible D gene (6 bases). Trimming took 3 bases from V and 6 from J, leaving 12 bases between them. The germline V gene has CDR1 LNHDA and CDR2 SQIVND (reference sequence). This CDR3 is 13 amino acids long. CDR3 amino acids: CASSIGGSGEQYF. CDR3 DNA sequence: TGTGCCAGTAGTATCGGAGGGTCAGGCGAGCAGTACTTC. The entire variable domain, with the rest obtained from reference TRBV19 and TRBJ2-7, is as follows: DGGITQSPKYLFRKEGQNVTLSCEQNLNHDAMYWYRQDPGQGLRLIYYSQIVNDFQKGDIAEGYSVSREKKESFPLTVTSAQKNPTAFYLCASSIGGSGEQYFGPGTRLTVT.

The chain carries TRBV18 and TRBJ1-2, with D perhaps TRBD1 (5 bases). V lost 6 bases and J 4 bases, leaving 21 bases between the germline ends. Germline V gives CDR1 KGHSH, CDR2 LQKENI. The CDR3 runs 16 residues. The CDR3, as DNA: TGTGCCAGCTCCCAAACCACTGACAGACTCCCCTATGGCTACACCTTC. This sequence encodes CASSQTTDRLPYGYTF.

The V gene is TRBV19, the J gene TRBJ2-6; D gene unclear. The V end was cut by 6 bases, the J end by 4 bases, with 7 bases between. The CDR3 is 13 residues long. Germline lookup yields CDR1 LNHDA and CDR2 SQIVND (reference sequence). The CDR3 reads CASSIQGANVLTF. CDR3 nucleotide sequence: TGTGCCAGTAGCATCCAAGGGGCCAACGTCCTGACTTTC.

The chain employs TRBV6-5 and TRBJ2-5, with D possibly TRBD1 on 6 matching bases. From germline, CDR1 is MNHEY and CDR2 SVGAGI. The germline V and J ends were trimmed by 5 bases and 5 bases, with 12 bases remaining between them. CDR3 size: 13 residues. The CDR3 nucleotides read TGTGCCAGCAGTCGCCAGGGGATCGAGACCCAGTACTTC. This gives the protein CASSRQGIETQYF.

CDR3 coding DNA: TGTGCCAGCAGCACCGGGGGGCTCGATGGAAACACCATATATTTT. Encoded protein: CASSTGGLDGNTIYF. The chain recombines TRBV6-5 with TRBJ1-3; the D gene is possibly TRBD1 (6 bases). Germline V gene lookup returns CDR1 MNHEY and CDR2 SVGAGI. CDR3 length: 15 residues. The V end lost 6 bases, the J end lost 3 bases, and 15 bases lay between the germline ends.

This chain links TRBV7-9 with TRBJ2-7; TRBD1 aligns across 9 bases. Germline CDR1 is SEHNR and CDR2 is FQNEAQ (reference sequence). The CDR3 covers 14 residues. V shed 6 bases, J shed 0 bases, and the junction held 3 bases outside the gene matches. The DNA of the CDR3 is TGTGCCAGCAGGCGACAGGGGGGCTCCTACGAGCAGTACTTC. Translating gives CASRRQGGSYEQYF.

This rearrangement joins TRBV30 to TRBJ2-1, with D possibly matching TRBD2 (7 bases). The germline V gene has CDR1 GTSNPN and CDR2 SVGIG (reference sequence). The ends were cut back, 5 bases at V and 3 bases at J, with 17 bases in the middle. The length of the CDR3 is 15 residues. The CDR3 DNA reads TGTGCCTGGGATTCTTGGGGGGGCTTCTACAATGAGCAGTTCTTC. It codes for CAWDSWGGFYNEQFF.

This chain connects TRBV23-1 to TRBJ1-6, with TRBD1 identical over 7 bases. TRBV23-1 is recorded as an ORF, its role being uncertain. With V trimmed by 3 bases and J by 1 base, 9 bases remained unmatched. This CDR3 is built from 18 residues. The CDR3 here is CASSQGTVAVSYNSPLHF. For the CDR3, the DNA is TGCGCCAGCAGTCAGGGGACAGTGGCAGTGTCCTATAATTCACCCCTCCACTTT.

The rearrangement uses TRBV5-4 and TRBJ1-6, with a tentative D call TRBD1 (6 bases). The ends were cut back, 2 bases at V and 7 bases at J, with 16 bases in the middle. Germline V gene lookup returns CDR1 SGHNT and CDR2 YYREEE (reference sequence). The CDR3 totals 16 residues. CDR3 sequence reads: CASSLRKQGQNSPLHF. The CDR3, as DNA: TGTGCCAGCAGCTTACGGAAACAGGGACAAAATTCACCCCTCCACTTT.